The 28 T cell receptor beta chains given below trace back to one sample, sequenced in a study of persistence of HIV-infected CD4 T cells. Stimulation used 10 ug/mL lysate from CMV-infected fibroblasts. Memory cells lacking CD40L and CD69 with high CD45RO were sorted. The libraries were made with immunoSEQ version 4 in survey mode. This table comes from immunoSEQ multiplex PCR, and its TCRdb copy is limited to in-frame clones, with some not included. The profile shows about 33,000 clones, 82% of them singletons. No antigen is known for these receptors. The specimen comprised CD4+ T cells sorted from PBMCs after approximately 19-hour stimulation, sampled from a patient who received antiretroviral therapy. These receptors were obtained from an adult woman with HIV who was CMV-seropositive.

The V and J genes are TRBV6-5 and TRBJ1-1; D is undetermined. Germline V gene lookup returns CDR1 MNHEY and CDR2 SVGAGI. The CDR3 has 14 amino acids. V was pared by 0 bases and J by 2 bases, with 7 bases between. The CDR3 reads CASSYSWGNTEAFF. CDR3 DNA sequence: TGTGCCAGCAGTTACTCCTGGGGAAACACTGAAGCTTTCTTT.

The chain uses TRBV10-3 and TRBJ1-2; weak D call: TRBD1 (6 bases). The CDR3 length is 16 residues. Trimming left V 3 bases short and J 2 bases short, with 16 bases between. CDR1 and CDR2 from the germline V gene are ENHRY and SYGVKD. CDR3: CAISDQTRGQNYGYTF. In DNA form, the CDR3 reads TGTGCCATCAGTGATCAAACCAGAGGACAGAACTATGGCTACACCTTC.

The chain is built from TRBV4-3 and TRBJ1-5; D unresolved. The ends were cut back, 0 bases at V and 1 base at J, with 13 bases in the middle. The CDR3 is made up of 17 amino acids. Germline-derived CDR1 and CDR2 are LGHNA and YSLEER. In DNA form, the CDR3 reads TGCGCCAGCAGCCAAGATCCCCAGGTTGGAAGCAATCAGCCCCAGCATTTT. Translation gives CASSQDPQVGSNQPQHF.

This clone is medium-sized in the sample. The chain couples TRBV12-3 or TRBV12-4 to TRBJ1-1; 7 nucleotides agree with TRBD1. CDR3 length equals 13 residues. V shed 8 bases and J 6 bases; nucleotides not matched to a gene: 9. The CDR3: CASAGTARSEAFF. In DNA form, the CDR3 reads TGTGCCAGCGCCGGGACAGCGAGGTCTGAAGCTTTCTTT.

V usage is TRBV19 and J usage is TRBJ2-1; a weak D match, TRBD2 (5 bases). The V end was cut by 4 bases, the J end by 2 bases, with 15 bases between. The CDR3 contains 16 residues. Per germline, CDR1 LNHDA and CDR2 SQIVND (reference sequence). CDR3 sequence: CASSTSLAETYNEQFF. For the CDR3, the DNA is TGTGCCAGTAGTACCTCCCTAGCAGAGACCTACAATGAGCAGTTCTTC.

The V gene is TRBV6-1, the J gene TRBJ2-7, with TRBD2 matching 9 bases. CDR3 size: 16 residues. CDR1 MNHNS and CDR2 SASEGT come from the germline V gene. The J segment lost 12 bases and the V segment lost 1 base, leaving 16 bases of the junction unmatched. The CDR3 DNA follows: TGTGCCAGCAGTGAAGGTTTGCGGCTAGCGGGGCTTTTACGGTACTTC. This encodes CASSEGLRLAGLLRYF.

The CDR3 sequence is CASSYGGGQLNYGYTF. The CDR3 DNA reads as TGTGCCAGCAGTTACGGGGGCGGACAGTTGAACTATGGCTACACCTTC. The gene calls are TRBV6-5 and TRBJ1-2; perhaps TRBD1 as D (6 bases). Trimming shortened V by 2 bases and J by 2 bases, and 15 bases separated the two germline ends. This CDR3 has 16 residues. The V gene's germline CDR1 is MNHEY and CDR2 SVGAGI.

The chain employs TRBV7-9 and TRBJ2-5; TRBD1 aligns across 7 bases. Germline-derived CDR1 and CDR2 are SEHNR and FQNEAQ (reference sequence). The CDR3 is 14 amino acids. Trimming at V came to 3 bases and at J to 1 base, leaving 2 bases not matched to a gene. CDR3 sequence (DNA): TGTGCCAGCAGCTTGGGACAGCTCCAAGAGACCCAGTACTTC. Its protein product is CASSLGQLQETQYF.

V is TRBV5-5 and J is TRBJ1-1; the D gene is possibly TRBD1 (6 bases). The CDR3 consists of 13 residues. CDR1 and CDR2 (germline): SGHKS, YYEKEE (reference sequence). Trimming removed 4 bases from V and 4 bases from J, with 11 bases in between. The CDR3 DNA reads TGTGCCAGCAGCCTCCAACAGGGCACTGAAGCTTTCTTT. As protein: CASSLQQGTEAFF.

The chain combines TRBV28 with TRBJ2-3; D unresolved. In germline, CDR1 is MDHEN, CDR2 SYDVKM. The CDR3 contains 13 residues. V was trimmed by 6 bases and J by 6 bases, leaving 13 bases between them. In nucleotides, the CDR3 is TGTGCCAGCAGGGGGAATTGGGCGGATACGCAGTATTTT. It translates to CASRGNWADTQYF.

The genes are TRBV5-1 and TRBJ2-1, with 9 bases matching TRBD1. The CDR3 length is 14 residues. Losses at the gene ends were 3 bases for V and 5 bases for J; bases not matched to a gene: 3. Germline V gene lookup returns CDR1 SGHRS and CDR2 YFSETQ. DNA of the CDR3: TGCGCCAGCAGCTCCGGGACAGGGAACAATGAGCAGTTCTTC. Translated, it gives CASSSGTGNNEQFF.

The chain carries TRBV5-1 and TRBJ2-1; TRBD1 aligns across 7 bases. Germline-derived CDR1 and CDR2 are SGHRS and YFSETQ. Trimming cost V 3 bases and J 4 bases; bases outside gene matches: 4. The CDR3 sequence is 14 residues long. CDR3 loop: CASSSQGVYNEQFF. CDR3 DNA: TGCGCCAGCAGCTCGCAGGGGGTTTACAATGAGCAGTTCTTC.

The chain links TRBV4-3 to TRBJ1-2; 9 bases are shared with TRBD1. With 0 bases clipped from V and 6 bases from J, the junction kept 14 bases outside the gene matches. Germline V gives CDR1 LGHNA, CDR2 YSLEER. This CDR3 has 18 residues. CDR3 protein: CASSQDIHGQGLGDGYTF. The CDR3 DNA is TGCGCCAGCAGCCAAGATATTCATGGACAGGGGCTTGGAGATGGCTACACCTTC.

The chain uses TRBV7-9 and TRBJ2-7; 8 bases line up with TRBD1. The CDR3 runs to 16 residues. With V trimmed by 4 bases and J by 1 base, 9 bases remained unmatched. The germline V gene encodes CDR1 SEHNR and CDR2 FQNEAQ (reference sequence). CDR3 residues: CASSSRTGTGSYEQYF. CDR3 in DNA: TGTGCCAGCAGCTCCAGGACCGGGACAGGATCCTACGAGCAGTACTTC. The full variable domain, rest sourced from reference TRBV7-9 and TRBJ2-7, is DTGVSQNPRHKITKRGQNVTFRCDPISEHNRLYWYRQTLGQGPEFLTYFQNEAQLEKSRLLSDRFSAERPKGSFSTLEIQRTEQGDSAMYLCASSSRTGTGSYEQYFGPGTRLTVT.

V is TRBV5-6 and J is TRBJ2-1, with D tentatively TRBD2 (5 bases). This CDR3 is 13 amino acids long. Germline CDR1 SGHDT, CDR2 YYEEEE. V lost 4 bases, J lost 8 bases, and 13 bases lay in between. In DNA form, the CDR3 reads TGTGCCAGCAGCCAGCCGGGGAAGGATGAGCAGTTCTTC. Its protein product is CASSQPGKDEQFF.

The chain uses TRBV18 and TRBJ1-3, with D hard to call. CDR1 and CDR2 from the germline V gene are KGHSH and LQKENI. The CDR3 totals 16 residues. V gave up 4 bases and J gave up 0 bases, with 13 bases separating them. The CDR3 sequence: CASSLEIPSSGNTIYF. CDR3 nucleotides: TGTGCCAGCTCACTTGAGATACCGAGCTCTGGAAACACCATATATTTT.

The chain joins TRBV6-5 to TRBJ2-3; D is ambiguous. Looked up from germline, CDR1 is MNHEY and CDR2 is SVGAGI. The CDR3 sequence is 11 residues long. Between the trimmed V and J ends, which lost 6 bases and 6 bases, there was a span of 7 bases. The CDR3 nucleotides read TGTGCCAGCAGCATCTCGGATACGCAGTATTTT. Its translation is CASSISDTQYF.

The chain recombines TRBV4-2 with TRBJ1-4; 7 nucleotides align to TRBD1. V gave up 1 base and J gave up 7 bases; unmatched junction bases: 9. Per the germline V gene, CDR1 is LGHNA and CDR2 is YNFKEQ. The CDR3 totals 16 residues. The chain's CDR3 is CASSQGIGQGGEKLFF. CDR3 nucleotide sequence: TGTGCCAGCAGCCAAGGAATCGGGCAGGGGGGTGAAAAACTGTTTTTT.

This chain uses TRBV9 with TRBJ2-5; 10 bases line up with TRBD2. This CDR3 spans 16 amino acids. V dropped 0 bases and J dropped 5; count of bases not matched to a gene: 7. Germline loops: CDR1 SGDLS, CDR2 YYNGEE. CDR3 nucleotides: TGTGCCAGCAGCGTAGATAGCGGGAGGTCAGGGGAGACCCAGTACTTC. It yields the protein CASSVDSGRSGETQYF.

The chain uses TRBV9 and TRBJ1-6; D is possibly TRBD1 (5 bases). The CDR3 length is 15 residues. Germline V gives CDR1 SGDLS, CDR2 YYNGEE. The V gene lost 3 bases and the J gene lost 10 bases, with 17 bases spanning the gap. CDR3 sequence (DNA): TGTGCCAGCAGCGCCTCCGGGACCGGGGGGTCACCCCTCCACTTT. This sequence encodes CASSASGTGGSPLHF.

V and J are TRBV15 and TRBJ2-3; D is uncertain. Germline CDR1 is LNHNV and CDR2 is YYDKDF (reference sequence). CDR3 length equals 13 residues. Trimming cost V 5 bases and J 2 bases, with 8 bases left between them. Here the CDR3 DNA reads TGTGCCACCAGCCAGATCCTCACAGATACGCAGTATTTT. It specifies CATSQILTDTQYF.

The chain links TRBV9 to TRBJ2-1, with 8 bases that match TRBD1. J gave up 9 bases and V 0 bases, and 5 bases lay outside the gene matches. The CDR3 covers 14 residues. Germline loops: CDR1 SGDLS, CDR2 YYNGEE. The CDR3 loop reads CASSVGGQGGEQFF. CDR3 nucleotide sequence: TGTGCCAGCAGCGTAGGAGGACAGGGTGGTGAGCAGTTCTTC.

This rearrangement joins TRBV3-1 (or the pseudogene TRBV3-2) to TRBJ2-5, with D possibly TRBD1 on 5 matching bases. Trimming took off 5 bases at V and 6 bases at J, with 7 bases between the two ends. The germline V gene has CDR1 LGHDT and CDR2 YNNKEL (reference sequence). The CDR3 totals 11 residues. CDR3 in amino acids: CASSKGQTQYF. The CDR3 DNA follows: TGTGCCAGCAGCAAGGGGCAGACCCAGTACTTC.

The CDR3 sequence is CASSYAGLNTEAFF. The CDR3 DNA is TGTGCCAGCAGTTATGCGGGCTTGAACACTGAAGCTTTCTTT. The chain links TRBV6-2 or TRBV6-3 to TRBJ1-1; D not resolved. The length of the CDR3 is 14 residues. The ends were cut back, 3 bases at V and 0 bases at J, with 8 bases in the middle. Per the germline V gene, CDR1 is MNHEY and CDR2 is SVGEGT.

There are a few counts of this clone. This chain links TRBV6-5 with TRBJ1-5, with D maybe TRBD1 (6 bases). CDR3 length: 14 amino acids. The germline V gene has CDR1 MNHEY and CDR2 SVGAGI. Deletions cut 7 bases from V and 0 bases from J, with 10 bases between. CDR3 DNA sequence: TGTGCCAGCAAGGACAGCGTTAGCAATCAGCCCCAGCATTTT. This sequence encodes CASKDSVSNQPQHF.

The chain is built from TRBV10-3 and TRBJ2-5, with D unclear. The V end was cut by 6 bases, the J end by 3 bases, with 5 bases between. The CDR3 extends over 11 amino acids. Germline V CDR1 and CDR2: ENHRY, SYGVKD. CDR3 in DNA: TGTGCCATCAGGTCCGAAGAGACCCAGTACTTC. This encodes CAIRSEETQYF.

This sequence joins TRBV6-2 or TRBV6-3 and TRBJ1-1; TRBD1 might be the D (5 bases). V was clipped by 6 bases and J by 0 bases, with 23 bases between them. The CDR3 contains 18 residues. Germline CDR1 reads MNHEY; CDR2 reads SVGEGT. The DNA of the CDR3 is TGTGCCAGCAGCCCTCGCCCGGGGACCGACCCAATGAACACTGAAGCTTTCTTT. Its protein product is CASSPRPGTDPMNTEAFF.

The CDR3 region is CASSLIGLDTQYF. In DNA form, the CDR3 reads TGTGCCAGCAGCTTAATCGGCTTGGATACGCAGTATTTT. The chain recombines TRBV7-6 with TRBJ2-3; no clear D. Per the germline V gene, CDR1 is SGHVS and CDR2 is FNYEAQ. CDR3 length equals 13 residues. V was trimmed by 2 bases and J by 6 bases, leaving 9 bases between them.